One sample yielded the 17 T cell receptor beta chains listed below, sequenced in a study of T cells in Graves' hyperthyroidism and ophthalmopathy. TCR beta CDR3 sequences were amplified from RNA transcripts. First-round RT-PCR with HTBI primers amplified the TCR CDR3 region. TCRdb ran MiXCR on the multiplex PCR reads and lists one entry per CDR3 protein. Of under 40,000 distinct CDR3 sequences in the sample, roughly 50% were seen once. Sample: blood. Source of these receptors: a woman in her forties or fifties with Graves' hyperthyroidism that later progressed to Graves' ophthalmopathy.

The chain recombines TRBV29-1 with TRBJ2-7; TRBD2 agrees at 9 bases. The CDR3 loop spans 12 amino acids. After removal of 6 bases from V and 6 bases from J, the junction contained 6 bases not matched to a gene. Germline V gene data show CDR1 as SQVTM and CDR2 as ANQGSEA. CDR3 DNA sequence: TGCAGCGTCTTAGCGGGAGTAGGCGAGCAGTACTTC. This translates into CSVLAGVGEQYF.

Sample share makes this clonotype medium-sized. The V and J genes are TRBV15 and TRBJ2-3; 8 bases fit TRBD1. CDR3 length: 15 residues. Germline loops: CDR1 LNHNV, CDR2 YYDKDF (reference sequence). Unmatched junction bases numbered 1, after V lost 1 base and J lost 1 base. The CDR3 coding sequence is TGTGCCACCAGCAGAGTGGACAGGGGCACAGATACGCAGTATTTT. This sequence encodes CATSRVDRGTDTQYF.

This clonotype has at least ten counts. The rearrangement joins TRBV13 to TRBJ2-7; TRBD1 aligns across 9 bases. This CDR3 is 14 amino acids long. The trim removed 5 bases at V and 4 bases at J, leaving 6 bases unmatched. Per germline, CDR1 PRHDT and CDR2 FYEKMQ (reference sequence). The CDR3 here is CASSTGTGIYEQYF. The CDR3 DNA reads TGTGCCAGCAGCACCGGGACAGGGATTTACGAGCAGTACTTC.

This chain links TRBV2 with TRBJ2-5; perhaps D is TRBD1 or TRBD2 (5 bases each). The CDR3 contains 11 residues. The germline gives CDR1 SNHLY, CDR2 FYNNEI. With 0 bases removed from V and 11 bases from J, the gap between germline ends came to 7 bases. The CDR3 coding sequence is TGTGCCAGCAGTGAAGCTGGGGGACAGTACTTC. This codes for CASSEAGGQYF.

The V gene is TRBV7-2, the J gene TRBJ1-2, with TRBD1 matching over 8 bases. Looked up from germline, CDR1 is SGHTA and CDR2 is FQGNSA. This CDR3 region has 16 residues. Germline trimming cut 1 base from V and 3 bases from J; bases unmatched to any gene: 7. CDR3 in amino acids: CASSLVSGGSDYGYTF. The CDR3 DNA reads TGTGCCAGCAGCTTAGTTTCAGGGGGCTCTGACTATGGCTACACCTTC.

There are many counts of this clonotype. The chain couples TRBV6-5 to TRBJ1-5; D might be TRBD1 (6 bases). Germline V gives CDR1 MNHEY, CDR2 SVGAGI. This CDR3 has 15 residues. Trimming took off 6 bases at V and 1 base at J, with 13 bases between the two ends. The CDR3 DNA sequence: TGTGCCAGCAGCTCGGCAGGGGTGAGCAATCAGCCCCAGCATTTT. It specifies CASSSAGVSNQPQHF.

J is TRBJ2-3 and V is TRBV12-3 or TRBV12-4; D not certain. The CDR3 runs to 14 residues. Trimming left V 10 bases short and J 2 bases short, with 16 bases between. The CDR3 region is CAIKTATNTDTQYF. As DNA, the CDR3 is TGTGCCATCAAGACTGCCACGAACACAGATACGCAGTATTTT.

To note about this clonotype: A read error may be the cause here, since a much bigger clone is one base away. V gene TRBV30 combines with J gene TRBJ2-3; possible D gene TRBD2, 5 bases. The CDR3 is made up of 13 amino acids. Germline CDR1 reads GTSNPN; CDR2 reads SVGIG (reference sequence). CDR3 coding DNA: TGTGCCTGTACTAATGCTAGCACAGATACGCAGGATTTT. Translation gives CACTNASTDTQDF.

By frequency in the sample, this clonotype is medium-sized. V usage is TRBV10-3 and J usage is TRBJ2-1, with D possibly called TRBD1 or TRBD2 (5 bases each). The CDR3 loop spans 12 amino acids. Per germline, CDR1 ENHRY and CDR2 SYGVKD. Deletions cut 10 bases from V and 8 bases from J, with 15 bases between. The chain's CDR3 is CATGTRSDEQFF. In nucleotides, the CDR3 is TGTGCCACCGGGACCCGGTCGGATGAGCAGTTCTTC.

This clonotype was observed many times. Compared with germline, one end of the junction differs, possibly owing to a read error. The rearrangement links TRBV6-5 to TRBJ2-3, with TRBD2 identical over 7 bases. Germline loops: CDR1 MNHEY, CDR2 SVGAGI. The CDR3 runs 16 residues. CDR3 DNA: TGTGCCAGCAGTTACGAAGGGAGGGCCACCGCAGATGCGCAGTATTTT. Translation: CASSYEGRATADAQYF.

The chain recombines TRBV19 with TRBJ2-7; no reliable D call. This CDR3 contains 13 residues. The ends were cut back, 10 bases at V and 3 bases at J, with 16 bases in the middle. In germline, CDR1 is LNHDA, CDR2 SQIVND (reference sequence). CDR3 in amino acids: CAICVGSVYEQYF. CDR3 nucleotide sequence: TGTGCCATCTGCGTGGGTAGTGTCTACGAGCAGTACTTC.

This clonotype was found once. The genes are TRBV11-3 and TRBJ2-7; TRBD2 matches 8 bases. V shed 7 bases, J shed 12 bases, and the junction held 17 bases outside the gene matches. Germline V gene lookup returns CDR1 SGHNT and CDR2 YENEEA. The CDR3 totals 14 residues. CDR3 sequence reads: CASTPDSGAYEWYF. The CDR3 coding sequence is TGTGCCAGCACCCCGGATAGCGGGGCCTACGAGTGGTACTTC.

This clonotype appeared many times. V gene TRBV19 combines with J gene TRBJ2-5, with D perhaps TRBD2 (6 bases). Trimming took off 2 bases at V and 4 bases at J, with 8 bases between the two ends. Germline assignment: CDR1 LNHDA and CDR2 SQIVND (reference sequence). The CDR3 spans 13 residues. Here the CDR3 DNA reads TGTGCCAGTAGTATAAAGACTAGAGAGACCCAGTACTTC. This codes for CASSIKTRETQYF.

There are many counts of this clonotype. The CDR3 nucleotides are TGTGCCAGCGCCGGGACAGGCGGTCGGAATGAGCAGTTCTTC. Protein product: CASAGTGGRNEQFF. The rearrangement uses TRBV5-5 and TRBJ2-1; 8 positions agree with TRBD1. The CDR3 is 14 amino acids. From germline, CDR1 is SGHKS and CDR2 YYEKEE (reference sequence). V lost 7 bases and J lost 7; bases outside the gene matches: 10.

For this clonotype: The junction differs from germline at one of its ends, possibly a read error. Here the CDR3 reads CAGSLSTGSGANVLTF. CDR3 DNA sequence: TGTGCCGGCAGCTTGAGTACAGGGTCGGGGGCCAACGTCCTGACTTTC. The chain carries TRBV5-8 and TRBJ2-6, with D possibly TRBD1 on 6 matching bases. CDR1 SGHTS and CDR2 YDEGEE come from the germline V gene. CDR3 length: 16 amino acids.

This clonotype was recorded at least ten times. The CDR3 DNA follows: TGTGCCAGCAGCTTCGGCCTAGCGGGAGGTTACGAGCAGTACTTC. Protein sequence: CASSFGLAGGYEQYF. The V call is TRBV5-6, the J call TRBJ2-7; TRBD2 aligns across 11 bases. The CDR3 contains 15 residues. Looked up from germline, CDR1 is SGHDT and CDR2 is YYEEEE. V was clipped by 2 bases and J by 4 bases; unmatched bases: 5.

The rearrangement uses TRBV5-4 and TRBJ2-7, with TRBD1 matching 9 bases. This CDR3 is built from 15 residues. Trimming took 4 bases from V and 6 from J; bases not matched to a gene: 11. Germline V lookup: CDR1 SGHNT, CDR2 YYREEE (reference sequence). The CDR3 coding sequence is TGTGCCAGCAGCCCCGGGGACAGGGATCTGCTCGAGCAGTACTTC. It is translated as CASSPGDRDLLEQYF.